This T cell receptor beta chain emerged from a study of graft-versus-host responses after intestinal transplantation. About the study: Each recipient received anti-thymocyte globulin induction, then tacrolimus and steroids for approximately three years.

J gave up 7 bases and V 2 bases, and 9 bases lay outside the gene matches. Germline V lookup: CDR1 MNHEY, CDR2 SVGAGI. The CDR3 runs to 15 residues. In this sample, this clone turned up once. Sequencing used immunoSEQ multiplex PCR; TCRdb keeps in-frame clones, though not all of them. This sample yields roughly 12,000 clones, of which around four fifths are seen a single time; about half belongs to the top ten. The J gene is TRBJ1-2, the V gene TRBV6-5; TRBD1 matches at 8 bases. Sequences were derived from PBMCs, sampled around 130 days after transplant. This TCR was recovered from a human patient who received an intestinal transplant, so some T cells may come from the graft donor. The CDR3 loop reads CASSYGHITGGGYTF. The CDR3 DNA follows: TGTGCCAGCAGTTACGGCCATATAACAGGGGGTGGCTACACCTTC.